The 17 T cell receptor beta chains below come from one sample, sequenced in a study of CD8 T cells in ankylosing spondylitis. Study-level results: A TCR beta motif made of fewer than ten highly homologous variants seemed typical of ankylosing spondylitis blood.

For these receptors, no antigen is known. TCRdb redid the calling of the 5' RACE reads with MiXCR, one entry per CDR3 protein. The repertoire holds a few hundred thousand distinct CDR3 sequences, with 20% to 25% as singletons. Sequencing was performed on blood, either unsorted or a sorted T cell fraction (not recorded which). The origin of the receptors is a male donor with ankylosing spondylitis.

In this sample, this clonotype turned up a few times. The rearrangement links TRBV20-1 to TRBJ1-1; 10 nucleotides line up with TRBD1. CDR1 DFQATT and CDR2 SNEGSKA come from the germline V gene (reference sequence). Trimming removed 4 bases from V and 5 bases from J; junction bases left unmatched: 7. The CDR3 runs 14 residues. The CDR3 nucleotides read TGCAGTGCTACCGGGACAGGGGAATTTACTGAAGCTTTCTTT. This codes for CSATGTGEFTEAFF.

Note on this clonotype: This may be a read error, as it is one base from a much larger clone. The CDR3 coding sequence is TGCGCCAGCAGCCCGAGGGTGATACAAGAGACCCAGTACTTC. It is translated as CASSPRVIQETQYF. V and J are TRBV5-1 and TRBJ2-5; D perhaps matches TRBD2 (5 bases). V dropped 4 bases and J dropped 2 bases, with 12 bases sitting between them. Germline V gene lookup returns CDR1 SGHRS and CDR2 YFSETQ. The CDR3 length is 14 residues.

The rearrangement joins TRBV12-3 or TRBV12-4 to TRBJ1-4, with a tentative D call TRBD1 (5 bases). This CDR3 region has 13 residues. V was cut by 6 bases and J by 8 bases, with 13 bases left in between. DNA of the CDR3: TGTGCCAGCAGCCGGGGACCGTGGGAAAAACTGTTTTTT. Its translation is CASSRGPWEKLFF.

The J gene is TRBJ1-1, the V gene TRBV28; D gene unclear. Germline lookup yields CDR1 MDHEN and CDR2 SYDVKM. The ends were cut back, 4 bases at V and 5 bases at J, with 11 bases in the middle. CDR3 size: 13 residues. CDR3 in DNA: TGTGCCAGCAGTTCGAATAGGAGGACTGAAGCTTTCTTT. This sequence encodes CASSSNRRTEAFF.

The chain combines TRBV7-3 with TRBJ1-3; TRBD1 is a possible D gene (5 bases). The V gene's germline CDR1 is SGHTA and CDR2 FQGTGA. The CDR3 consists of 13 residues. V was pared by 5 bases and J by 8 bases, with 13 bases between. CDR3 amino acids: CASSETMGDTIYF. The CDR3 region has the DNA TGTGCCAGCAGCGAGACCATGGGGGACACCATATATTTT.

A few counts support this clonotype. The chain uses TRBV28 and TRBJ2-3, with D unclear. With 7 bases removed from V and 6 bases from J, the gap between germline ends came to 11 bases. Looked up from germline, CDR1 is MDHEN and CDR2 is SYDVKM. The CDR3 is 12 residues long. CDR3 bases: TGTGCCAGCACCCGGAGTAGGGATACGCAGTATTTT. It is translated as CASTRSRDTQYF.

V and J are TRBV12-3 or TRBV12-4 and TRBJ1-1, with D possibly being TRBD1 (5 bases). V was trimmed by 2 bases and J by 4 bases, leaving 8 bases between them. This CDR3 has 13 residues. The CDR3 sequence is CASSLTQGTEAFF. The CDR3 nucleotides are TGTGCCAGCAGTTTAACGCAGGGCACTGAAGCTTTCTTT.

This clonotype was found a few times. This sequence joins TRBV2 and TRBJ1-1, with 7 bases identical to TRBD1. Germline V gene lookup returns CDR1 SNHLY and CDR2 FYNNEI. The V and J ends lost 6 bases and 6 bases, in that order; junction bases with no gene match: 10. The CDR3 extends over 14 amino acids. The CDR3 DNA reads TGTGCCAGCAGCAGGGGAGGGACAGCCTCTGAAGCTTTCTTT. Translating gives CASSRGGTASEAFF.

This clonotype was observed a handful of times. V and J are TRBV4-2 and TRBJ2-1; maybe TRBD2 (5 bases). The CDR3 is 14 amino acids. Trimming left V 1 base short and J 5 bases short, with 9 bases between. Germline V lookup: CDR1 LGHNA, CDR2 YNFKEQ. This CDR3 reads CASSQAGKDNEQFF. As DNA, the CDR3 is TGTGCCAGCAGCCAAGCGGGGAAGGACAATGAGCAGTTCTTC.

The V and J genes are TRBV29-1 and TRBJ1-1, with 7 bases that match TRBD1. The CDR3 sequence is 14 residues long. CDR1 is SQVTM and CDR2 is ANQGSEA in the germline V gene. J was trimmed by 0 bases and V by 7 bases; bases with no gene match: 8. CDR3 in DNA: TGCAGCGCCTTAGGGGGCCCAGTGAACACTGAAGCTTTCTTT. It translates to CSALGGPVNTEAFF.

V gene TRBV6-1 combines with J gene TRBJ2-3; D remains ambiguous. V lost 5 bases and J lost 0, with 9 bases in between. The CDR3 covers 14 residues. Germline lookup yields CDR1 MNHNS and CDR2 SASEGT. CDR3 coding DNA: TGTGCCAGCAGTCAACTCTCGAGCACAGATACGCAGTATTTT. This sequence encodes CASSQLSSTDTQYF.

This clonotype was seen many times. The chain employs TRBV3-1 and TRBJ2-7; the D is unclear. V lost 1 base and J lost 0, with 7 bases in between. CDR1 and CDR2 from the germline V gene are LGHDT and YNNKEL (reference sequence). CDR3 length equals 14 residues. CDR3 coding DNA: TGTGCCAGCAGCCAAGGCACTCCCTCCTACGAGCAGTACTTC. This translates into CASSQGTPSYEQYF.

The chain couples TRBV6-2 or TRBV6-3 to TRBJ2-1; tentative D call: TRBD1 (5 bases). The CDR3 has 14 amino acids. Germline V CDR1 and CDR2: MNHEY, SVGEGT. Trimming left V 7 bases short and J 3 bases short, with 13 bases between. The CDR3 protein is CASKPGSLYNEQFF. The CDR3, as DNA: TGTGCCAGCAAACCAGGGTCCCTCTACAATGAGCAGTTCTTC.

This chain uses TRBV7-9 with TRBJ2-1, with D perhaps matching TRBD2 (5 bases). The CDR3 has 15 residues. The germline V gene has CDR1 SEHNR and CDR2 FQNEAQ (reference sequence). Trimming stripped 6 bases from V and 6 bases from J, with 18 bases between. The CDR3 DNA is TGTGCCAGCAGTCACTCTCTGGCTAGCAGCAATGAGCAGTTCTTC. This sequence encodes CASSHSLASSNEQFF.

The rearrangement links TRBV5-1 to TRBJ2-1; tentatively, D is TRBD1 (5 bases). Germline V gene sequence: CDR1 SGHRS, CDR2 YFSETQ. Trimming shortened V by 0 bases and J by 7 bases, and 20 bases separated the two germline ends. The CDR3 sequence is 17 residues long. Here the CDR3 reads CASSLENSPRGRNEQFF. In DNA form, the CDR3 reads TGCGCCAGCAGCTTGGAAAACTCGCCAAGGGGAAGGAATGAGCAGTTCTTC.

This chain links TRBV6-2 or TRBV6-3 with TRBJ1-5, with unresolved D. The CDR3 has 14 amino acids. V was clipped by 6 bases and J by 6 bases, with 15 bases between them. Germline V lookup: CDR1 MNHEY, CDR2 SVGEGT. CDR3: CASSVETELQPQHF. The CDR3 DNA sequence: TGTGCCAGCAGCGTCGAGACTGAACTTCAGCCCCAGCATTTT.

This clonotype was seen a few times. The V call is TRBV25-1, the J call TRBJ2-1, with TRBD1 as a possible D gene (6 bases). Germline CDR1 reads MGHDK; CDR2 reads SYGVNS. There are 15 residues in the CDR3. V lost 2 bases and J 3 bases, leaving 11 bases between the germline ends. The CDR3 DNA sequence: TGTGCCAGCAGTGAAATCAGGGGCGGCTACAATGAGCAGTTCTTC. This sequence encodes CASSEIRGGYNEQFF.